Listed below are T cell receptor beta chains from one sample, sequenced in a study of blood T cell repertoires in COVID-19. Profiling relied on immunoSEQ multiplex PCR, and the TCRdb table lists in-frame clones only, not all of them. The data contain 70,000 to 85,000 clones, 80% to 95% of them singletons. The sequencing input was peripheral blood. These receptors were taken from an older woman with active COVID-19. Each CDR3 is given with its conserved first and last residue. D genes are given only for firm matches. Clone size is shown for a subset of rows, as once, few, many or a class of expanded clone.

clone size | J gene | V gene | D gene | CDR3 DNA | CDR3 protein
NA | TRBJ1-2 | TRBV5-1 | TRBD1 | TGCGCCAGCAGCAGGACAGGGGATGGCTACACCTTC | CASSRTGDGYTF
NA | TRBJ1-4 | TRBV5-4 | TRBD1 | TGTGCCAGCAGCCAACGGACAGGGACTAATGAAAAACTGTTTTTT | CASSQRTGTNEKLFF
NA | TRBJ2-4 | TRBV6-6 | TRBD2 | TGTGCCAGCAGCGGAGGACTAGCGGCCAAAAACATTCAGTACTTC | CASSGGLAAKNIQYF
NA | TRBJ2-1 | TRBV20-1 | NA | TGCAGTGCTAGTGCAGACAACTCCTACAATGAGCAGTTCTTC | CSASADNSYNEQFF
NA | TRBJ2-5 | TRBV3-1/TRBV3-2 | NA | TGTGCCAGCACCCGCAGGGGAGAGCGGGAGACCCAGTACTTC | CASTRRGERETQYF
NA | TRBJ1-2 | TRBV28 | NA | TGTGCCAGCAGTTTATCCGAGGGAAGATGGTATGGCTACACCTTC | CASSLSEGRWYGYTF
NA | TRBJ1-3 | TRBV7-9 | NA | TGTGCCAGCAGCCGAACACAGGGCTTTGGAAACACCATATATTTT | CASSRTQGFGNTIYF
once | TRBJ1-5 | TRBV10-2 | TRBD1 | TGCGCCAGCAGTGATAGGGGGCCTAGCCAGCCCCAGCATTTT | CASSDRGPSQPQHF
NA | TRBJ2-2 | TRBV5-1 | NA | TGCGCCAGCAGCCCTCGGGGCGGGGACACCGGGGAGCTGTTTTTT | CASSPRGGDTGELFF
NA | TRBJ2-3 | TRBV5-5 | NA | TGTGCCAGCGGACGCCAGGAGGTGAGCACAGATACGCAGTATTTT | CASGRQEVSTDTQYF
NA | TRBJ2-1 | TRBV6-5 | NA | TGTGCCAGCAAAGAAGGTTTTTCGGGGTGGGAGCAGTTCTTC | CASKEGFSGWEQFF
NA | TRBJ2-7 | TRBV28 | TRBD1 | TGTGCCAGCAGCTTCATACAGGGGGCGCCGGGTGAGCAGTACTTC | CASSFIQGAPGEQYF
NA | TRBJ2-3 | TRBV7-9 | TRBD1 | TGTGCCAGCAGCCCTGGGCAGGGGGCGTTGGATACGCAGTATTTT | CASSPGQGALDTQYF
once | TRBJ2-1 | TRBV6-6 | NA | TGTGCCAGCAGTTTTCGGGAAAACAATGAGCAGTTCTTC | CASSFRENNEQFF
NA | TRBJ2-1 | TRBV28 | TRBD2 | TGTGCCAGCAGTTTATTGTCCGGGACTAGCAGCTACAATGAGCAGTTCTTC | CASSLLSGTSSYNEQFF
NA | TRBJ2-7 | TRBV6-1 | NA | TGTGCCAGCAGTGAAGTGGGAGGCTACGAGCAGTACTTC | CASSEVGGYEQYF
NA | TRBJ1-1 | TRBV7-8 | NA | TGTGCCAGCAGCGACGGGACTCCAGTAGGTGTTTTCTTT | CASSDGTPVGVFF
NA | TRBJ2-7 | TRBV6-1 | TRBD2 | TGTGCCAGCAGTGAAGAGGAGACTAGCGGGTACGAGCAGTACTTC | CASSEEETSGYEQYF
few | TRBJ1-5 | TRBV6-5 | NA | TGTGCCAGCAGTTACGCTGGGGGGTCCAATCAGCCCCAGCATTTT | CASSYAGGSNQPQHF
few | TRBJ2-7 | TRBV7-2 | NA | TGTGCCAGCAGCTTAAGTTTGGGCGACTCCTACGAGCAGTACTTC | CASSLSLGDSYEQYF
NA | TRBJ2-1 | TRBV7-9 | TRBD2 | TGTGCCAGCAGCTTAACGGGACTAGCGGGAGGGGGCAATGAGCAGTTCTTC | CASSLTGLAGGGNEQFF
NA | TRBJ2-5 | TRBV5-4 | TRBD2 | TGTGCCAGCAGCTTGGATCCCTCCCCGGGGGGGGAGACCCAGTACTTC | CASSLDPSPGGETQYF
NA | TRBJ2-7 | TRBV10-3 | NA | TGTGCCATCAGTGACGGGTACTACGAGCAGTACTTC | CAISDGYYEQYF
once | TRBJ2-3 | TRBV27 | NA | TGTGCCAGCAGTTCCGCAGATACGCAGTATTTT | CASSSADTQYF
NA | TRBJ1-1 | TRBV27 | NA | TGTGCCAGCAGTTTCAGGGTCAGGACCATGAACACTGAAGCTTTCTTT | CASSFRVRTMNTEAFF